These T cell receptor beta chains were read from a single sample in a study of T-cell memory formation after mild COVID-19. TCRdb itself ran the 5' RACE reads through MiXCR, one entry per CDR3 protein. The data show about 27,000 distinct CDR3 sequences, 7.4% seen once. Sequencing was done on a sample of PBMCs or a T cell subset sorted from them (not recorded which). The source of these receptors is an adult woman who had mild COVID-19 (a few samples of this study predate the infection). Cell type and time point are not known. CDR3s include the opening cysteine and the closing phenylalanine or tryptophan. The order of the fields is J gene, D gene, clone size, V gene, CDR3 DNA, CDR3 protein. D genes are given only for firm matches. Not all rows give a size; the values are once, few, many and, for expanded clones, a class.

TRBJ1-1,.,many,TRBV14,TGTGCCAGCAGCCAAGATTTGAACACTGAAGCTTTCTTT,CASSQDLNTEAFF
TRBJ1-6,.,many,TRBV20-1,TGCAGTGCTAGAGACGGGTGGAGGAATTCACCCCTCCACTTT,CSARDGWRNSPLHF
TRBJ1-3,.,many,TRBV9,TGTGCCAGCAGCGTAGGGGTCTTAGGCGCTGGAAACACCATATATTTT,CASSVGVLGAGNTIYF
TRBJ1-2,TRBD1,many,TRBV4-2,TGTGCCAGCAGCCAGGTGACAGGGTATTCTAAAGGCTACACCTTC,CASSQVTGYSKGYTF
TRBJ2-3,TRBD2,many,TRBV4-3,TGCGCCAGCAGCCAAGAGTCCCTAGCGGGAGGGTTGGATACGCAGTATTTT,CASSQESLAGGLDTQYF
TRBJ1-3,.,many,TRBV3-1,TGTGCCAGCAGCCAAGGATTTCGCGTCGGCTCTGGAAACACCATATATTTT,CASSQGFRVGSGNTIYF
TRBJ2-7,.,.,TRBV29-1,TGCAGCGCCCGACTGGGACCCTACGAGCAGTACTTC,CSARLGPYEQYF
TRBJ1-5,.,many,TRBV20-1,TGCAGTGCCCTAAAGGCCAGCCCCAATCAGCCCCAGCATTTT,CSALKASPNQPQHF
TRBJ2-7,TRBD2,many,TRBV20-1,TGCAGTGCTAGTCCAAGCAATCGAGGACTAGCGGGTAGGTACGAGCAGTACTTC,CSASPSNRGLAGRYEQYF
TRBJ2-3,.,many,TRBV7-6,TGTGCCAGCAGCCCCCGCAGTAACGGTCAGGCAGATACGCAGTATTTT,CASSPRSNGQADTQYF
TRBJ1-1,.,many,TRBV6-2/TRBV6-3,TGTGCCAGCACCCGAACGGGGGGCACTGAAGCTTTCTTT,CASTRTGGTEAFF
TRBJ2-1,.,many,TRBV21-1,TGTGCCAGCAACGGGACAGCCTTTAATGAGCAGTTCTTC,CASNGTAFNEQFF
TRBJ2-3,.,few,TRBV5-5,TGTGCCAGCAGCCTTTTTCCGTCCGCAGATACGCAGTATTTT,CASSLFPSADTQYF
TRBJ2-4,TRBD2,many,TRBV7-2,TGTGCCAGCAGCTTTCAGCGGGGTCTGACCAAAAACATTCAGTACTTC,CASSFQRGLTKNIQYF
TRBJ1-1,.,many,TRBV4-1,TGCGCCAGCAGCCAGATGGTATTGGCCGACACTGAAGCTTTCTTT,CASSQMVLADTEAFF
TRBJ2-1,.,.,TRBV27,TGTGCCAGCAGTTTAGGGATGGCTCACAATGAGCAGTTCTTC,CASSLGMAHNEQFF
TRBJ2-5,.,many,TRBV20-1,TGCAGTGTAACTGGGGGATTACAAGAGACCCAGTACTTC,CSVTGGLQETQYF
TRBJ2-3,.,many,TRBV28,TGTGCCAGCAGTGATCCAACAAGGCACACAGATACGCAGTATTTT,CASSDPTRHTDTQYF
TRBJ2-3,TRBD2,.,TRBV20-1,TGCAGTGCTAGCCCAGCGGGAGCCCCAGATACGCAGTATTTT,CSASPAGAPDTQYF
TRBJ2-7,.,many,TRBV5-8,TGTGCCAGCAGTCAAGATTTAGGAGGGGCCACAGGCTACGAGCAGTACTTC,CASSQDLGGATGYEQYF
TRBJ2-1,TRBD2,many,TRBV2,TGTGCCAGCTGTTTTAGCGGGGGGCTCTACAATGAGCAGTTCTTC,CASCFSGGLYNEQFF
TRBJ1-4,TRBD1,many,TRBV7-8,TGTGCCAGCAGCCCACTGGTCAGGGGGCCAGGAGAAAAACTGTTTTTT,CASSPLVRGPGEKLFF
TRBJ2-5,TRBD2,.,TRBV7-9,TGTGCCAGCAGCTCTGGGACTAGCGGGAGTAGGCAAGAGACCCAGTACTTC,CASSSGTSGSRQETQYF
TRBJ2-1,TRBD1,many,TRBV10-3,TGTGCCATCAGGCGGGACAGGGACAGAGTTACTTACAATGAGCAGTTCTTC,CAIRRDRDRVTYNEQFF
TRBJ2-7,.,many,TRBV2,TGTGCCAGCAGGGCGACAGCCGCACCCCTTCAGCAGTACTTC,CASRATAAPLQQYF
TRBJ2-3,TRBD1,many,TRBV12-3/TRBV12-4,TGTGCCAGCAGTTTAAAAGGGCAGGGGGCCATTTTAGTAGATACGCAGTATTTT,CASSLKGQGAILVDTQYF
TRBJ2-1,.,few,TRBV12-3/TRBV12-4,TGTGCCAGCAGTTTAGTGGAGCGTTCTGAGCAGTTCTTC,CASSLVERSEQFF
TRBJ2-1,TRBD2,many,TRBV29-1,TGCAGCGTTGAATTTGGCGGGAGCTCCTACAATGAGCAGTTCTTC,CSVEFGGSSYNEQFF
TRBJ1-2,.,many,TRBV5-1,TGCGCCAGCAGCGAACAGACCCTTAACTATGGCTACACCTTC,CASSEQTLNYGYTF
TRBJ1-5,.,many,TRBV7-2,TGTGCCAGCAGGGGATATAGCAATCAGCCCCAGCATTTT,CASRGYSNQPQHF
TRBJ2-3,.,medium-sized,TRBV7-2,TGTGCCAGCAGCTTAGGTGTCACAGATACGCAGTATTTT,CASSLGVTDTQYF
TRBJ2-3,.,many,TRBV2,TGTGCCAGCAGTGAAGTACGACTAAGCACAGATACGCAGTATTTT,CASSEVRLSTDTQYF
TRBJ1-2,TRBD1,few,TRBV3-1,TGTGCCAGCAGCCAAGATGGAGGGGGCCGGGGCTACACCTTC,CASSQDGGGRGYTF
TRBJ1-2,.,many,TRBV2,TGTGCCAGCAGTGGGACAGCACTAAACTATGGCTACACCTTC,CASSGTALNYGYTF
TRBJ1-2,.,.,TRBV3-1,TGTGCCAGCAGCCAATACCCAGCGTATGGCTACACCTTC,CASSQYPAYGYTF